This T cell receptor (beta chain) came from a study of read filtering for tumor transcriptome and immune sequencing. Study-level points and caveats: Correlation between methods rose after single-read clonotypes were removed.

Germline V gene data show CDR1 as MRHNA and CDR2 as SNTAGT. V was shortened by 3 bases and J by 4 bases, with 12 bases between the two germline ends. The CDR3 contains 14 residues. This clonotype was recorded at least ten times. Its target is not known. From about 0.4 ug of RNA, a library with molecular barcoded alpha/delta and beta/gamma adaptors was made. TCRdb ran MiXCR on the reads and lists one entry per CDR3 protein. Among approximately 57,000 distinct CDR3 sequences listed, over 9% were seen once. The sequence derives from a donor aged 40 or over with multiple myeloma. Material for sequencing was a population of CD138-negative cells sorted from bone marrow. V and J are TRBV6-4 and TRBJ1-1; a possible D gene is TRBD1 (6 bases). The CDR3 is CASSEQGPSTEAFF. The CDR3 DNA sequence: TGTGCCAGCAGTGAACAGGGCCCCAGCACTGAAGCTTTCTTT.